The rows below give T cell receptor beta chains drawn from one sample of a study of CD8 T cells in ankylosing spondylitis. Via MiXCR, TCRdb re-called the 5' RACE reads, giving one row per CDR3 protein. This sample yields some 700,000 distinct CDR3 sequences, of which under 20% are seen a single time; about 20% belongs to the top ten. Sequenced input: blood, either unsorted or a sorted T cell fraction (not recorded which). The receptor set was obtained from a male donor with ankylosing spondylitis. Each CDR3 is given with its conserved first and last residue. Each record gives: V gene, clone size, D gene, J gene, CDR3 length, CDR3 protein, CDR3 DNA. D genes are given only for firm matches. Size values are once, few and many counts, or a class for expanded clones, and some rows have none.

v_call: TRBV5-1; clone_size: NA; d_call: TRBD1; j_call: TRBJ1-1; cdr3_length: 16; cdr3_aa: CASSEETGFKNTEAFF; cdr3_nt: TGCGCCAGCAGCGAGGAGACAGGGTTTAAAAACACTGAAGCTTTCTTT
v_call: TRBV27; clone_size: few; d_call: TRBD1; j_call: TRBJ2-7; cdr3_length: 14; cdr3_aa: CASHRQGSSYEQYF; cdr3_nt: TGTGCCAGCCACCGACAGGGGAGCTCCTACGAGCAGTACTTC
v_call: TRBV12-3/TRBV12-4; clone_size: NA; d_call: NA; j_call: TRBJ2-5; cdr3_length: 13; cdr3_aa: CASTLGLEETQYF; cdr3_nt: TGTGCCAGCACCCTTGGGCTAGAAGAGACCCAGTACTTC
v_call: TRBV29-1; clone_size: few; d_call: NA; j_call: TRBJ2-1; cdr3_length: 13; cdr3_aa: CSVEGQGGSEQFF; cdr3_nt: TGCAGCGTTGAGGGTCAGGGAGGTAGTGAGCAGTTCTTC
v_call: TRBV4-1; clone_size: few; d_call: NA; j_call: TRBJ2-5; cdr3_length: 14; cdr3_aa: CASSPPNDQETQYF; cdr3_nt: TGCGCCAGCAGCCCCCCTAACGACCAAGAGACCCAGTACTTC
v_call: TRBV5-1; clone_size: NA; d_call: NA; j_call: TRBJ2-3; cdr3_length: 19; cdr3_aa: CASSLMGGGQIYSTDTQYF; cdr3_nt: TGCGCCAGCAGCCTGATGGGGGGGGGCCAAATTTATAGCACAGATACGCAGTATTTT
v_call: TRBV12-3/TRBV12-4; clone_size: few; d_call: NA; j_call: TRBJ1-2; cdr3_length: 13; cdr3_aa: CASSLRGSGGYTF; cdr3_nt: TGTGCCAGCAGTTTAAGGGGGTCAGGTGGCTACACCTTC
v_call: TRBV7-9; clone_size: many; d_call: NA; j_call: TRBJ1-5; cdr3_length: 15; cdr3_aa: CASSLAPGGNQPQHF; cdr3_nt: TGTGCCAGCAGCTTAGCGCCCGGGGGCAATCAGCCCCAGCATTTT
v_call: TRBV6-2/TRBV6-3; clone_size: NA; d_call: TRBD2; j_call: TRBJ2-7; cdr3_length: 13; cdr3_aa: CASSREVSYEQYF; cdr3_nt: TGTGCCAGCAGCCGGGAGGTCTCCTACGAGCAGTACTTC
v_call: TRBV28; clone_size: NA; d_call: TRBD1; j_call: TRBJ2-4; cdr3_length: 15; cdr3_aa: CASRTGTGLGNIQYF; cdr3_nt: TGTGCCAGCAGGACCGGGACAGGGCTCGGAAACATTCAGTACTTC
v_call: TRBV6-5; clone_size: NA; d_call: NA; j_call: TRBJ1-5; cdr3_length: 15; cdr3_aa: CASSYGAGANQPQHF; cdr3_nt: TGTGCCAGCAGTTACGGGGCCGGGGCTAATCAGCCCCAGCATTTT
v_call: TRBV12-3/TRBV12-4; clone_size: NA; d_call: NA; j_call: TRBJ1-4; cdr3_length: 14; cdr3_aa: CASSRVGVGEKLFF; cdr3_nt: TGTGCCAGCAGTCGAGTTGGTGTGGGCGAAAAACTGTTTTTT
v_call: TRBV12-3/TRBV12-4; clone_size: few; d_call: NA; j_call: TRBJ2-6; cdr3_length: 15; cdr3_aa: CASSLGSGGANVLTF; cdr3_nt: TGTGCCAGCAGTCTAGGGAGCGGTGGGGCCAACGTCCTGACTTTC
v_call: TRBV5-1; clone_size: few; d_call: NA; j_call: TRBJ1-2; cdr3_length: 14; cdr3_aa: CASSLAQGLGGYTF; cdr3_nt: TGCGCCAGCAGCTTGGCCCAGGGGCTGGGCGGCTACACCTTC
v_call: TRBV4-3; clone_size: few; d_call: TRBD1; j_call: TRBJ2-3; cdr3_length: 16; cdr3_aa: CASSLTGTGSTDTQYF; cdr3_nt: TGCGCCAGCAGCCTCACCGGGACAGGTAGCACAGATACGCAGTATTTT
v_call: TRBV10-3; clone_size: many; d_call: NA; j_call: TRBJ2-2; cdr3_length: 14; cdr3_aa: CAISFRADTGELFF; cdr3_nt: TGTGCCATCAGTTTCCGGGCAGACACCGGGGAGCTGTTTTTT
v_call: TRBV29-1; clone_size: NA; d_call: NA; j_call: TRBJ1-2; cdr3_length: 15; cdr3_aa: CSVEPQGGMNYGYTF; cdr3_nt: TGCAGCGTTGAACCCCAAGGGGGGATGAACTATGGCTACACCTTC
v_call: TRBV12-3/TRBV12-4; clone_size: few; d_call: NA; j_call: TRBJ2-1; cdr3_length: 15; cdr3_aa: CASSPAGHGFDEQFF; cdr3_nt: TGTGCCAGCAGCCCAGCCGGACACGGTTTCGATGAGCAGTTCTTC
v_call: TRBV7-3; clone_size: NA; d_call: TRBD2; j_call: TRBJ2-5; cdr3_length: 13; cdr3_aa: CASSETSGGTQYF; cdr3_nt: TGTGCCAGCAGCGAGACTAGCGGGGGAACCCAGTACTTC
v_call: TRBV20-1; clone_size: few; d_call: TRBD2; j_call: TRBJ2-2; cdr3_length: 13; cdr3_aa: CSASGRAVGELFF; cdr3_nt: TGCAGTGCTAGCGGGAGGGCGGTCGGGGAGCTGTTTTTT
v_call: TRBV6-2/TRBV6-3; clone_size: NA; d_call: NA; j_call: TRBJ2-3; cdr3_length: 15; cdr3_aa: CASSPGTVRTDTQYF; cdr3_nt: TGTGCCAGCAGCCCCGGGACCGTGAGGACAGATACGCAGTATTTT
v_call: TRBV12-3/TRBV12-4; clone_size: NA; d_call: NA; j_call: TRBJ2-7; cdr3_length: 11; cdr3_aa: CASSLRVEQYF; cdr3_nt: TGTGCCAGCAGTCTTCGTGTCGAGCAGTACTTC
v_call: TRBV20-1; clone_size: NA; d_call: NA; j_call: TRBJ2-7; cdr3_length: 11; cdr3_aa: CSASYSYEQYF; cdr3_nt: TGCAGTGCTAGTTACAGCTACGAGCAGTACTTC
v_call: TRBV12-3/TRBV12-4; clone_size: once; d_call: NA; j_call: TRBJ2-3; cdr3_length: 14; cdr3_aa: CASSPGLGSDTQYF; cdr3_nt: TGTGCCAGCAGTCCAGGGTTAGGCTCAGATACGCAGTATTTT
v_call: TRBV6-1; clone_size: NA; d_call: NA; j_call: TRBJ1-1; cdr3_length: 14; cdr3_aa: CASSKASGVGEAFF; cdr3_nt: TGTGCCAGCAGTAAGGCCTCAGGGGTAGGAGAAGCTTTCTTT
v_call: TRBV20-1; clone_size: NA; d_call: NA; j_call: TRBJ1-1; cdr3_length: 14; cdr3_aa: CSARRERGGTEAFF; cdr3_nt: TGCAGTGCCAGAAGGGAGAGGGGAGGGACTGAAGCTTTCTTT
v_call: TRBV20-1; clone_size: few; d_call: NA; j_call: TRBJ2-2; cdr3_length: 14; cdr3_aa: CSASIRTARGELFF; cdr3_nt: TGCAGTGCTAGTATCAGGACGGCTCGCGGGGAGCTGTTTTTT
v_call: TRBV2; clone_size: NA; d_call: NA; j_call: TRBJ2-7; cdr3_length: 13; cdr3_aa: CASSETGGGEQYF; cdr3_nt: TGTGCCAGCAGTGAAACTGGGGGCGGCGAGCAGTACTTC
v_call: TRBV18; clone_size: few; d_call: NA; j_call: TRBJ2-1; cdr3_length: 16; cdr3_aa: CASSQQTGMAYNEQFF; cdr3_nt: TGTGCCAGCTCACAACAAACAGGGATGGCCTACAATGAGCAGTTCTTC
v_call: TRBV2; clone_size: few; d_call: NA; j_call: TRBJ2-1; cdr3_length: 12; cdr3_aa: CASKGLINEQFF; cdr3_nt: TGTGCCAGCAAGGGGCTTATAAATGAGCAGTTCTTC
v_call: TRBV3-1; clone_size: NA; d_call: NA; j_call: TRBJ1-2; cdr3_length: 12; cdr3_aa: CASKQGPYGYTF; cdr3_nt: TGTGCCAGCAAACAGGGACCCTATGGCTACACCTTC
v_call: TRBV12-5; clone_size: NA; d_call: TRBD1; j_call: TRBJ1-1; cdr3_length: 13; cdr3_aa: CASGTGENTEAFF; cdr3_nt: TGTGCTAGTGGTACAGGGGAGAACACTGAAGCTTTCTTT
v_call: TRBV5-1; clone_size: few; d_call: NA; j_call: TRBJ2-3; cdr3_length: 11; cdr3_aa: CASSDQDTQYF; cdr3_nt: TGCGCCAGCAGCGACCAGGATACGCAGTATTTT
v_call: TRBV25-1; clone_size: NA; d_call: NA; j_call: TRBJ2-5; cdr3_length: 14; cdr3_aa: CASSETSGEETQYF; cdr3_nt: TGTGCCAGCAGTGAAACCTCAGGCGAAGAGACCCAGTACTTC
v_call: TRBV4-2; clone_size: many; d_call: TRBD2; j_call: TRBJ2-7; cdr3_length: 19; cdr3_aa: CASSQDVGTSGTRSYEQYF; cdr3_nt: TGTGCCAGCAGCCAAGATGTGGGGACTAGCGGGACCCGCTCCTACGAGCAGTACTTC
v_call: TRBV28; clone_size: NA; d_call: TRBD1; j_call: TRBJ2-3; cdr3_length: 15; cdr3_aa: CASSFSDRGADTQYF; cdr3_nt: TGTGCCAGCAGTTTCTCGGACAGGGGAGCAGATACGCAGTATTTT
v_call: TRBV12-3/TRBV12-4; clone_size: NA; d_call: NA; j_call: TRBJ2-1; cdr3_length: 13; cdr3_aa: CASSPPVRTEQFF; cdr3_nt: TGTGCCAGCAGTCCTCCGGTTAGAACCGAGCAGTTCTTC
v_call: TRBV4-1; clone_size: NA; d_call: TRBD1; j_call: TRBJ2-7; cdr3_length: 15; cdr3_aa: CASSQDTTGGYEQYF; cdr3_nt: TGCGCCAGCAGCCAGGACACCACAGGGGGTTATGAGCAGTACTTC
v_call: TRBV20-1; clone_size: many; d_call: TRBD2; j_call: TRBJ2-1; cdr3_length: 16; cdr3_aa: CSARGPLAGGYNEQFF; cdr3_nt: TGCAGTGCTAGAGGGCCCTTAGCGGGAGGGTACAATGAGCAGTTCTTC
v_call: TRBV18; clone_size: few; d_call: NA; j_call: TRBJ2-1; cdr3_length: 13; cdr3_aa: CASSPQTYNEQFF; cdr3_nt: TGTGCCAGCTCACCACAGACCTACAATGAGCAGTTCTTC
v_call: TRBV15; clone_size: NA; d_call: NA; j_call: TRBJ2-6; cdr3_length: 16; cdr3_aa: CATSRVAVTGANVLTF; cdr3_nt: TGTGCCACCAGCAGAGTTGCAGTCACTGGGGCCAACGTCCTGACTTTC
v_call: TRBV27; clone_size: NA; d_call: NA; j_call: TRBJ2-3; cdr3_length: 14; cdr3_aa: CASSFDGVKGTQYF; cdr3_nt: TGTGCCAGCAGTTTTGACGGGGTAAAGGGTACGCAGTATTTT